This record looks at one T cell receptor beta chain sequence and its context. The antigen remains undetermined. The V and J ends lost 4 bases and 7 bases respectively, with 17 bases between them. CDR3 length: 14 residues. Germline V gene lookup returns CDR1 KGHSH and CDR2 LQKENI. The sample originates from a study of neoadjuvant nivolumab and ipilimumab in lung cancer. The study's findings and limits: From pretherapy to surgery, tumor richness and clonality rose with dual therapy. Pretherapy blood TCR richness correlated positively with resected tumor richness. Compared with tumor-adjacent uninvolved lung, resected tumors showed greater richness and clonality. Only a single major-pathologic-response sample was available for clonality analysis.

The data were produced by immunoSEQ multiplex PCR, yet TCRdb's version contains in-frame clones alone and is incomplete. Here the sample spans some 31,000 clones, roughly 90% being singletons. The chain recombines TRBV18 with TRBJ2-7, with D perhaps being TRBD1 or TRBD2 (6 bases each). Sample: peripheral blood, taken after neoadjuvant nivolumab, alone or with ipilimumab, at or shortly before surgery. This clonotype was obtained from an adult with non-small cell lung cancer. Written as DNA, the CDR3 is TGTGCCAGCTCACAAGGAGGGGGTGCTGGGGAGCAGTACTTC. Its protein is CASSQGGGAGEQYF.